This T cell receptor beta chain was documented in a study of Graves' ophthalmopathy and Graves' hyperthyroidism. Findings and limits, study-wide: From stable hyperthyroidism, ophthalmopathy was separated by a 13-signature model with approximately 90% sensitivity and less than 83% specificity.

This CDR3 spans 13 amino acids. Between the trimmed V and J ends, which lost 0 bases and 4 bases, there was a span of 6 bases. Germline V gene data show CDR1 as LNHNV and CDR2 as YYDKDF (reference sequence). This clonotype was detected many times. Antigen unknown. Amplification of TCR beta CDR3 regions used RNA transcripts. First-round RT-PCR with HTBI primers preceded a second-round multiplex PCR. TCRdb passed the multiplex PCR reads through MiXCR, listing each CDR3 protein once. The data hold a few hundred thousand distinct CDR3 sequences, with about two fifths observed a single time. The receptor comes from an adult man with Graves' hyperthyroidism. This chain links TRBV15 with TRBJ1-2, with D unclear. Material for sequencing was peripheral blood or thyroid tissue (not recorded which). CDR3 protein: CATSRDSLYGYTF. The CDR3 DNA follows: TGTGCCACCAGCAGAGATAGTCTCTATGGCTACACCTTC.